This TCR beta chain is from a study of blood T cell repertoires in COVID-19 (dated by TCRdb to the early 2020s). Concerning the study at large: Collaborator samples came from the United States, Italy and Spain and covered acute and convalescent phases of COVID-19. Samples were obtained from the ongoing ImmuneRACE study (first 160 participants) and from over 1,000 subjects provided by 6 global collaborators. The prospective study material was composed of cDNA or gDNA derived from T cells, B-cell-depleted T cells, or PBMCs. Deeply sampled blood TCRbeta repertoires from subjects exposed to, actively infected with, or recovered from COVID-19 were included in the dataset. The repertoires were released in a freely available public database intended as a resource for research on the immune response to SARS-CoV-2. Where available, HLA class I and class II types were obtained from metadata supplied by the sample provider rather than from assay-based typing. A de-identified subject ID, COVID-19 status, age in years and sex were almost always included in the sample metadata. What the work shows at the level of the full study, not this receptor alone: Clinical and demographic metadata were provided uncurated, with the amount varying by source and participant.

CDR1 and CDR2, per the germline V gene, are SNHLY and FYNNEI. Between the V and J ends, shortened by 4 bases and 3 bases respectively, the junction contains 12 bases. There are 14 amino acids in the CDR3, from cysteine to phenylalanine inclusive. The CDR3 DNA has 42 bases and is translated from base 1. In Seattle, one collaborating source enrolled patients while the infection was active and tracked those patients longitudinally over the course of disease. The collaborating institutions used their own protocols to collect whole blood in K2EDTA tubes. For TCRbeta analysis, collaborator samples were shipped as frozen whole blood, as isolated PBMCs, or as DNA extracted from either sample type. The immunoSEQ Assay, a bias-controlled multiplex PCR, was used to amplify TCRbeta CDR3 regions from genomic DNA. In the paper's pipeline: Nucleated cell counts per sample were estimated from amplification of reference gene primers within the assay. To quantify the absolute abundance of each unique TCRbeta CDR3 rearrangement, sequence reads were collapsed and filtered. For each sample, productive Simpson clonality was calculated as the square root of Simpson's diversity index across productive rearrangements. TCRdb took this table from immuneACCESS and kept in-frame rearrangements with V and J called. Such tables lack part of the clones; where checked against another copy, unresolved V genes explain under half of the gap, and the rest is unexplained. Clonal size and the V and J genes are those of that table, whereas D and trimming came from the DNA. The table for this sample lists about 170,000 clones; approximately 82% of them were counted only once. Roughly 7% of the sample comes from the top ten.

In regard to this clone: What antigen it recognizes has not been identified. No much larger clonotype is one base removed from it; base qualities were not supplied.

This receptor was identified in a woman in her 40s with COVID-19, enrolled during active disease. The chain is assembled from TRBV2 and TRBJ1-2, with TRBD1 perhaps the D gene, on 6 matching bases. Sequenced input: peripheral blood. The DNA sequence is TGTGCCAGCAGTGGCCGGACAGCCGACTATGGCTACACCTTC. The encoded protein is CASSGRTADYGYTF. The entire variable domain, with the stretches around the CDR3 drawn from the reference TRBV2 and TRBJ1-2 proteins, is EPEVTQTPSHQVTQMGQEVILRCVPISNHLYFYWYRQILGQKVEFLVSFYNNEISEKSEIFDDQFSVERPDGSNFTLKIRSTKLEDSAMYFCASSGRTADYGYTFGSGTRLTVV.